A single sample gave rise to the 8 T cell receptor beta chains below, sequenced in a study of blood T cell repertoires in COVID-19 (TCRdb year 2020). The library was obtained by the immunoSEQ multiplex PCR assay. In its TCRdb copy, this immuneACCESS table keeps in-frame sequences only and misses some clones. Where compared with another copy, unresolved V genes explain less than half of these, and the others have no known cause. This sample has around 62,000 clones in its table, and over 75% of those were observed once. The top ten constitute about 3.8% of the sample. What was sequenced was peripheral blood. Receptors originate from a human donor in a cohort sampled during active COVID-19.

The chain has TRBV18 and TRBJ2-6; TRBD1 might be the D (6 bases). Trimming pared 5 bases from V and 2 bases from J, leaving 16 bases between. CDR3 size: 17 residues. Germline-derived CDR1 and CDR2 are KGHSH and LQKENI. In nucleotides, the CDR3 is TGTGCCAGCTCATGGGTGAGGGGGTTCGCTGGGGCCAACGTCCTGACTTTC. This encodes CASSWVRGFAGANVLTF.

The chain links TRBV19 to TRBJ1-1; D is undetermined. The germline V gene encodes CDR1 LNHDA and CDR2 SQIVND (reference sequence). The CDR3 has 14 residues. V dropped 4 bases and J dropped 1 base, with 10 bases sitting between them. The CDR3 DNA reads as TGTGCCAGTAGTAGTGCGGGGAAGAACACTGAAGCTTTCTTT. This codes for CASSSAGKNTEAFF.

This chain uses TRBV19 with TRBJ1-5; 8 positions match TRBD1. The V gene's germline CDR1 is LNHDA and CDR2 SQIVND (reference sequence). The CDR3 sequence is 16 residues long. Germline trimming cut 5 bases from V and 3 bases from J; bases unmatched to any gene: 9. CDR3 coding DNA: TGTGCCAGTAGTCCTACGGACAGGGCTTACAATCAGCCCCAGCATTTT. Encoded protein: CASSPTDRAYNQPQHF. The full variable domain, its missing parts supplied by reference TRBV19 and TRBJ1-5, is DGGITQSPKYLFRKEGQNVTLSCEQNLNHDAMYWYRQDPGQGLRLIYYSQIVNDFQKGDIAEGYSVSREKKESFPLTVTSAQKNPTAFYLCASSPTDRAYNQPQHFGDGTRLSIL.

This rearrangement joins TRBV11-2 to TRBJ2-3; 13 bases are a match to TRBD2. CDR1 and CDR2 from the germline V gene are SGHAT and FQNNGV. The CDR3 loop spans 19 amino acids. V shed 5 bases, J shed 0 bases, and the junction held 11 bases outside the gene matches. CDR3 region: CASSRRPGLAGMSTDTQYF. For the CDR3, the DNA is TGTGCCAGCAGCCGCAGACCGGGACTAGCGGGGATGAGCACAGATACGCAGTATTTT.

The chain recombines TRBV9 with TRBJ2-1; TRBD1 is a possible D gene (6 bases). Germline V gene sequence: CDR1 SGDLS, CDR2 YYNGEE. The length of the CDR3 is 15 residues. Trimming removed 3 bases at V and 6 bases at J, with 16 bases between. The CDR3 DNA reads TGTGCCAGCAGCGGATCACAGGGTAGGGGCAATGAGCAGTTCTTC. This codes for CASSGSQGRGNEQFF.

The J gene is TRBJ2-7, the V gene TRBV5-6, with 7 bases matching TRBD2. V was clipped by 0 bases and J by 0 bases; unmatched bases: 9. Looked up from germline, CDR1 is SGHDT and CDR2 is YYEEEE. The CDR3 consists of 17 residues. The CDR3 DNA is TGTGCCAGCAGCTTGGGACCCGGTCTAGCGGACTCCTACGAGCAGTACTTC. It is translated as CASSLGPGLADSYEQYF.

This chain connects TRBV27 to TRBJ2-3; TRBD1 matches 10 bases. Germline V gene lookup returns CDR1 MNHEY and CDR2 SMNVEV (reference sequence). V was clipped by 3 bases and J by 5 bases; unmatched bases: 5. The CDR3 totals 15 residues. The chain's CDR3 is CASSFGTGVRDTQYF. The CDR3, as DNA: TGTGCCAGCAGTTTTGGGACAGGGGTTAGAGATACGCAGTATTTT.

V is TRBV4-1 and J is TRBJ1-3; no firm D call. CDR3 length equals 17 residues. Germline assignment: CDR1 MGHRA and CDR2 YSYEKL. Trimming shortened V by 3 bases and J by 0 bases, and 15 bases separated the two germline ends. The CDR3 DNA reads TGCGCCAGCAGCCACCCCGCCTCAGGAAACTCTGGAAACACCATATATTTT. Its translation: CASSHPASGNSGNTIYF.